Below, 3 T cell receptor beta chains from the same sample are listed, as sequenced in a study of T cell responses to AZD1222 COVID-19 vaccine. The table came from immunoSEQ multiplex PCR; TCRdb's copy has only in-frame clones and leaves some out. The data contain some 80,000 clones, less than 90% of them singletons. The sequences come from peripheral blood, collected on day 0 of AZD1222 vaccination. Receptor source: an adult in good health.

The CDR3 coding sequence is TGTGCCAGCTCTGACAGGGCTCGGAACTATGGCTACACCTTC. This gives the protein CASSDRARNYGYTF. This rearrangement joins TRBV6-5 to TRBJ1-2, with 7 nucleotides matching TRBD1. CDR1 is MNHEY and CDR2 is SVGAGI in the germline V gene. The CDR3 has 14 residues. Trimming removed 8 bases from V and 2 bases from J; junction bases left unmatched: 8.

The CDR3 sequence is CASSSGGKTDTQYF. CDR3 bases: TGTGCCAGCAGTTCGGGGGGCAAAACAGATACGCAGTATTTT. This chain links TRBV6-6 with TRBJ2-3; weak D call: TRBD2 (7 bases). Germline values: CDR1 MNHNY, CDR2 SVGAGI (reference sequence). The CDR3 spans 14 residues. V lost 4 bases, J lost 3 bases, and 11 bases lay in between.

The J gene is TRBJ2-3, the V gene TRBV14; 12 bases line up with TRBD2. Per the germline V gene, CDR1 is SGHDN and CDR2 is FVKESK. This CDR3 is 17 amino acids long. Trimming cost V 2 bases and J 4 bases; bases outside gene matches: 7. The CDR3 sequence: CASSQNTGLAGSDTQYF. For the CDR3, the DNA is TGTGCCAGCAGCCAAAATACCGGACTAGCGGGATCAGATACGCAGTATTTT. Full variable domain (rest looked up from reference TRBV14 and TRBJ2-3): EAGVTQFPSHSVIEKGQTVTLRCDPISGHDNLYWYRRVMGKEIKFLLHFVKESKQDESGMPNNRFLAERTGGTYSTLKVQPAELEDSGVYFCASSQNTGLAGSDTQYFGPGTRLTVL.